Presented here are 31 T cell receptor beta chains from one specimen sequenced in a study of Ad26.COV2.S vaccination and SARS-CoV-2 variants. Sequencing used immunoSEQ multiplex PCR; TCRdb keeps in-frame clones, though not all of them. Of 350,000 to 500,000 clones listed, around 89% are singletons. Sample treatment: some 20 received Ad26.COV2.S at low or high dose, single or two shots; 5 received placebo; per-sample allocation not given. Material that was analyzed had been drawn on day 63 after the first vaccine or placebo injection. This material consisted of peripheral blood, taken in a trial of Ad26.COV2.S vaccine versus placebo. The source is a person aged 18-65 years who received the Ad26.COV2.S COVID-19 vaccine or a placebo.

This chain joins TRBV25-1 and TRBJ2-3; 9 bases map to TRBD1. The ends lost 8 bases at V and 1 base at J; junction bases unmatched: 4. CDR1 and CDR2 from the germline V gene are MGHDK and SYGVNS. The CDR3 extends over 14 amino acids. The CDR3 region has the DNA TGTGCCAGCTCCTGGACAGGGGGCACAGATACGCAGTATTTT. This encodes CASSWTGGTDTQYF.

This chain joins TRBV6-5 and TRBJ2-7; unclear D gene. The V gene's germline CDR1 is MNHEY and CDR2 SVGAGI. The V end lost 5 bases, the J end lost 2 bases, and 10 bases lay between the germline ends. The CDR3 runs 13 residues. CDR3 residues: CASSLEETYEQYF. Written as DNA, the CDR3 is TGTGCCAGCAGTCTTGAAGAAACCTACGAGCAGTACTTC.

This sequence joins TRBV3-1 (or the pseudogene TRBV3-2) and TRBJ1-1; D gene unclear. Germline V gives CDR1 LGHDT, CDR2 YNNKEL (reference sequence). The V end was cut by 0 bases, the J end by 2 bases, with 13 bases between. The CDR3 totals 16 residues. The CDR3 DNA is TGTGCCAGCAGCCAAGATAAAAGGGCCAGAAACACTGAAGCTTTCTTT. This sequence encodes CASSQDKRARNTEAFF.

This chain connects TRBV7-9 to TRBJ2-7; unclear D gene. V was trimmed by 1 base and J by 2 bases, leaving 9 bases between them. The CDR3 is made up of 14 amino acids. Germline loops: CDR1 SEHNR, CDR2 FQNEAQ (reference sequence). In DNA, the CDR3 is TGTGCCAGCAGCTTAGTACAGAGTACCTACGAGCAGTACTTC. Translating it yields CASSLVQSTYEQYF.

This rearrangement joins TRBV5-6 to TRBJ2-7; the match to TRBD1 covers 7 bases. Germline CDR1 reads SGHDT; CDR2 reads YYEEEE. Unmatched junction bases numbered 5, after V lost 0 bases and J lost 2 bases. The CDR3 has 15 residues. CDR3 region: CASSLAGQGAYEQYF. CDR3 DNA: TGTGCCAGCAGCTTGGCTGGGCAGGGGGCCTACGAGCAGTACTTC.

The genes are TRBV15 and TRBJ2-7; 9 nucleotides agree with TRBD2. Germline values: CDR1 LNHNV, CDR2 YYDKDF (reference sequence). The CDR3 extends over 14 amino acids. Trimming at V came to 2 bases and at J to 5 bases, leaving 4 bases not matched to a gene. The CDR3 DNA reads TGTGCCACCAGCAGACGCGGGGGGGATAACGAGCAGTACTTC. It is translated as CATSRRGGDNEQYF.

The chain links TRBV2 to TRBJ2-3; 7 bases line up with TRBD1. CDR3 length equals 16 residues. CDR1 is SNHLY, CDR2 FYNNEI, per germline. Unmatched junction bases numbered 16, after V lost 8 bases and J lost 5 bases. In DNA form, the CDR3 reads TGTGCCAGCCTTCGGAGTAGGGGGCGAGGAGAAGATACGCAGTATTTT. It yields the protein CASLRSRGRGEDTQYF.

The CDR3 bases are TGTGCCAGCAGCCACCGTCTTCAGACAGATACGCAGTATTTT. Amino acid sequence: CASSHRLQTDTQYF. This chain uses TRBV4-2 with TRBJ2-3; no definite D call. The CDR3 runs 14 residues. Deletions cut 3 bases from V and 3 bases from J, with 10 bases between. Germline V gene lookup returns CDR1 LGHNA and CDR2 YNFKEQ.

The CDR3: CASSLERREETQYF. The CDR3 DNA reads as TGTGCCAGCAGCCTAGAGAGGAGGGAAGAGACCCAGTACTTC. The chain joins TRBV5-4 to TRBJ2-5, with D tentatively TRBD2 (6 bases). Trimming shortened V by 4 bases and J by 3 bases, and 13 bases separated the two germline ends. The CDR3 runs to 14 residues. Per the germline V gene, CDR1 is SGHNT and CDR2 is YYREEE (reference sequence).

The rearrangement links TRBV28 to TRBJ1-2; TRBD1 aligns across 7 bases. This CDR3 has 23 residues. Per the germline V gene, CDR1 is MDHEN and CDR2 is SYDVKM. Losses at the gene ends were 3 bases for V and 3 bases for J; bases not matched to a gene: 31. CDR3 loop: CASSFFPGTGELGGDRGYYGYTF. CDR3 nucleotide sequence: TGTGCCAGCAGTTTTTTCCCCGGAACAGGGGAATTGGGGGGTGATCGGGGGTACTATGGCTACACCTTC.

The chain joins TRBV3-1 (or the pseudogene TRBV3-2) to TRBJ2-7; 8 bases line up with TRBD2. The CDR3 is made up of 14 amino acids. The germline V gene encodes CDR1 LGHDT and CDR2 YNNKEL (reference sequence). J was trimmed by 6 bases and V by 5 bases; bases with no gene match: 9. CDR3 amino acids: CASSFGLAEGEQYF. In DNA, the CDR3 is TGTGCCAGCAGCTTTGGACTAGCCGAAGGCGAGCAGTACTTC.

This clone was seen a handful of times. The V gene is TRBV28, the J gene TRBJ2-7; unclear D gene. The CDR3 extends over 11 amino acids. Trimming shortened V by 6 bases and J by 0 bases, and 3 bases separated the two germline ends. Germline V gives CDR1 MDHEN, CDR2 SYDVKM. CDR3 sequence (DNA): TGTGCCAGCAGCCGCTCCTACGAGCAGTACTTC. Its protein is CASSRSYEQYF.

The table lists this clone with a count of one. The chain recombines TRBV9 with TRBJ2-2, with a possible D match to TRBD1 (7 bases). The CDR3 runs 15 residues. V lost 4 bases, J lost 5 bases, and 15 bases lay in between. CDR1 SGDLS and CDR2 YYNGEE come from the germline V gene. The CDR3: CASSPQTGRTGELFF. CDR3 nucleotides: TGTGCCAGCAGCCCCCAGACAGGGAGGACCGGGGAGCTGTTTTTT.

This clone turned up a few times. The chain carries TRBV19 and TRBJ1-2, with D uncertain. This CDR3 has 14 residues. V dropped 3 bases and J dropped 5 bases, with 13 bases sitting between them. CDR1 is LNHDA and CDR2 is SQIVND in the germline V gene (reference sequence). The CDR3: CASSIGGIGYGYTF. The CDR3 nucleotides read TGTGCCAGTAGTATCGGAGGGATCGGATATGGCTACACCTTC.

V is TRBV4-3 and J is TRBJ1-1, with 7 nucleotides matching TRBD1. Germline V gene sequence: CDR1 LGHNA, CDR2 YSLEER. Unmatched junction bases numbered 8, after V lost 0 bases and J lost 1 base. There are 17 residues in the CDR3. CDR3 loop: CASSQDRFAGGNTEAFF. CDR3 nucleotides: TGCGCCAGCAGCCAAGATAGGTTCGCAGGGGGGAACACTGAAGCTTTCTTT.

As regards this clone: The sample has other DNA sequences that encode this CDR3 too. The chain joins TRBV6-1 to TRBJ2-3, with 9 bases lining up with TRBD2. The CDR3 is 14 amino acids. Germline CDR1 is MNHNS and CDR2 is SASEGT. V was pared by 3 bases and J by 3 bases, with 1 base of the junction left unmatched. The CDR3 spells CASSEGLATDTQYF. The CDR3 DNA reads TGTGCCAGCAGTGAGGGACTAGCAACAGATACGCAGTATTTT.

This clone was seen a single time. V and J are TRBV6-1 and TRBJ2-7; 7 bases line up with TRBD2. Germline V lookup: CDR1 MNHNS, CDR2 SASEGT. J was trimmed by 3 bases and V by 2 bases; bases with no gene match: 10. The CDR3 has 16 amino acids. The CDR3 protein is CASSEQPHGGGYEQYF. The CDR3 DNA sequence: TGTGCCAGCAGTGAACAACCCCACGGCGGGGGCTACGAGCAGTACTTC.

The chain employs TRBV11-2 and TRBJ1-1, with D maybe TRBD1 (6 bases). Deletions cut 3 bases from V and 1 base from J, with 15 bases between. The CDR3 is 16 amino acids. CDR1 and CDR2 (germline): SGHAT, FQNNGV. The CDR3 sequence is CASSLYGTSGNTEAFF. The CDR3 DNA is TGTGCCAGCAGCTTGTACGGGACAAGCGGGAACACTGAAGCTTTCTTT.

CDR3: CASGLVSTTYGYTF. The CDR3 nucleotides read TGTGCTAGTGGTTTGGTCTCGACAACGTATGGCTACACCTTC. The J gene is TRBJ1-2, the V gene TRBV12-5; D unclear. The CDR3 is 14 residues long. The V and J ends lost 0 bases and 5 bases respectively, with 10 bases between them. The germline V gene has CDR1 LGHNT and CDR2 FRNRAP.

The J gene is TRBJ1-4, the V gene TRBV19; tentative D call: TRBD1 (5 bases). The germline gives CDR1 LNHDA, CDR2 SQIVND (reference sequence). The CDR3 runs 14 residues. Trimming removed 4 bases at V and 8 bases at J, with 14 bases between. The CDR3 sequence is CASSTQGADEKLFF. The CDR3 DNA is TGTGCCAGTAGTACCCAGGGCGCTGACGAAAAACTGTTTTTT.

The rearrangement uses TRBV6-5 and TRBJ1-1; 9 bases are shared with TRBD1. V shed 7 bases and J 3 bases; nucleotides not matched to a gene: 6. This CDR3 has 14 amino acids. The germline V gene has CDR1 MNHEY and CDR2 SVGAGI. The CDR3 DNA sequence: TGTGCCAGCACCCGGGACAGGGACTACACTGAAGCTTTCTTT. Its translation: CASTRDRDYTEAFF.

The V gene is TRBV30, the J gene TRBJ1-3; the D gene is possibly TRBD1 (6 bases). The V and J ends lost 3 bases and 0 bases respectively, with 9 bases between them. The germline V gene encodes CDR1 GTSNPN and CDR2 SVGIG (reference sequence). The CDR3 contains 14 residues. The CDR3 nucleotides read TGTGCCTGGAGGGCAGGGGCCTCTGGAAACACCATATATTTT. Its protein product is CAWRAGASGNTIYF.

The CDR3 loop reads CSASSGVAKNIQYF. CDR3 nucleotide sequence: TGCAGTGCTAGTTCCGGGGTAGCCAAAAACATTCAGTACTTC. The chain uses TRBV20-1 and TRBJ2-4; D possibly corresponds to TRBD2 (5 bases). The ends were cut back, 3 bases at V and 0 bases at J, with 9 bases in the middle. Germline V gene data show CDR1 as DFQATT and CDR2 as SNEGSKA (reference sequence). The CDR3 is 14 residues long.

The chain employs TRBV28 and TRBJ1-3; D may be TRBD1 (6 bases). V was cut by 2 bases and J by 3 bases, with 11 bases left in between. The CDR3 is 15 amino acids. Germline V gene lookup returns CDR1 MDHEN and CDR2 SYDVKM. CDR3 sequence reads: CASSLAGAGGNTIYF. In nucleotides, the CDR3 is TGTGCCAGCAGTTTAGCGGGGGCGGGTGGAAACACCATATATTTT.

The rearrangement joins TRBV19 to TRBJ2-1; 8 bases agree with TRBD2. Germline assignment: CDR1 LNHDA and CDR2 SQIVND (reference sequence). V gave up 1 base and J gave up 6 bases; unmatched junction bases: 5. This CDR3 has 15 amino acids. The CDR3 region is CASSIAQRGTNEQFF. CDR3 bases: TGTGCCAGTAGTATAGCCCAGCGGGGGACCAATGAGCAGTTCTTC.

About this clone: The same CDR3 can be traced to other DNA sequences in this sample. V usage is TRBV19 and J usage is TRBJ1-2, with D perhaps matching TRBD1 (5 bases). Trimming took 3 bases from V and 0 from J, leaving 8 bases between them. CDR3 size: 14 residues. Germline V gene sequence: CDR1 LNHDA, CDR2 SQIVND (reference sequence). The CDR3 coding sequence is TGTGCCAGTAGTATTGACAGAGCTAACTATGGCTACACCTTC. Its translation: CASSIDRANYGYTF.

This rearrangement joins TRBV2 to TRBJ2-7; the D gene is possibly TRBD1 (6 bases). The CDR3 totals 13 residues. The germline V gene encodes CDR1 SNHLY and CDR2 FYNNEI. V lost 6 bases and J lost 2, with 11 bases in between. The CDR3 DNA follows: TGTGCCAGCAGCTACAGGGAAACCTACGAGCAGTACTTC. It translates to CASSYRETYEQYF. Looking up the rest from reference TRBV2 and TRBJ2-7 gives the full variable domain: EPEVTQTPSHQVTQMGQEVILRCVPISNHLYFYWYRQILGQKVEFLVSFYNNEISEKSEIFDDQFSVERPDGSNFTLKIRSTKLEDSAMYFCASSYRETYEQYFGPGTRLTVT.

This clone was counted a few times. This sequence joins TRBV7-2 and TRBJ1-1; no firm D call. Trimming stripped 1 base from V and 0 bases from J, with 6 bases between. The CDR3 is 14 amino acids. In germline, CDR1 is SGHTA, CDR2 FQGNSA. The CDR3 region has the DNA TGTGCCAGCAGCTTAGTAGCATTGAACACTGAAGCTTTCTTT. This codes for CASSLVALNTEAFF.

This clone showed up just once. This sequence joins TRBV24-1 and TRBJ2-1, with a tentative D call TRBD1 (5 bases). The ends were cut back, 3 bases at V and 4 bases at J, with 12 bases in the middle. This CDR3 has 15 amino acids. Germline V gives CDR1 KGHDR, CDR2 SFDVKD. The chain's CDR3 is CATSDRGERYNEQFF. As DNA, the CDR3 is TGTGCCACCAGTGATAGGGGTGAGAGGTACAATGAGCAGTTCTTC.

This chain connects TRBV5-1 to TRBJ2-5; D remains ambiguous. This CDR3 spans 16 amino acids. Germline V gives CDR1 SGHRS, CDR2 YFSETQ. V lost 0 bases to trimming and J lost 5 bases, with 17 bases between them. CDR3 in amino acids: CASSLGGTLLGETQYF. CDR3 coding DNA: TGCGCCAGCAGCTTGGGCGGCACTCTCCTGGGGGAGACCCAGTACTTC.

This clone was recorded once. The chain uses TRBV24-1 and TRBJ2-1; 7 nucleotides line up with TRBD2. Trimming removed 3 bases from V and 10 bases from J; junction bases left unmatched: 17. The CDR3 has 17 amino acids. Germline-derived CDR1 and CDR2 are KGHDR and SFDVKD. The CDR3 coding sequence is TGTGCCACCAGTGATCACCTTGGGAGGGGCGGTTCTCGGGAGCAGTTCTTC. It yields the protein CATSDHLGRGGSREQFF.